Here is one T cell receptor beta chain with its context. The target of this receptor is not known. No per-base quality is available; no much larger clone lies one base away. The sample is drawn from a study of siplizumab effects on memory and regulatory T cells (dated by TCRdb to 2018 to 2020). General notes on the study: The effect of the anti-CD2 antibody siplizumab on alloreactive T-cell subsets was examined in allogeneic mixed lymphocyte reactions constructed from human PBMCs.

Results the study describes overall, beyond this receptor: Sequences below about 10^-5 frequency were poorly captured, so only a minor fraction of alloreactive clones could be mapped to unstimulated subsets. Whether proliferating Tregs from siplizumab cultures were suppressive was not functionally confirmed. In reactions with siplizumab, an average of 68.8% of mappable alloreactive CD4+ clones were Treg-derived, compared with 25% to 30% in control reactions. About 80-96% of proliferating CD4+ or CD8+ clones could not be given a naive or memory phenotype. Unstimulated naive T cells appeared to be more diverse than memory T cells, and naive cells seemed to make a substantial contribution to the alloresponse. Siplizumab significantly lowered the cumulative frequency of alloreactive sequences that could be traced to unstimulated CD4+ memory T cells.

Looking up the germline V gene yields CDR1 MNHNS and CDR2 SASEGT. The CDR3 starts with the cysteine, ends with the phenylalanine, and has 14 residues. Just CDR3 DNA is preserved here, 42 bases in frame from base 1. The germline V and J ends show losses of 6 bases and 5 bases respectively, and no gene match explains 8 bases of the junction. Sorted unstimulated T cells, along with proliferating T cells recovered from mixed lymphocyte reactions, underwent TCRbeta CDR3 sequencing. Fresh whole blood from over 8 HLA-typed healthy donors was used to isolate PBMCs. Library generation was performed with the immunoSEQ multiplex PCR assay. The deep sequencing platform assayed some 98,000 TCR templates per sample. Genomic DNA extracted from sorted T cells was used for TCRbeta CDR3 sequencing. The paper's processing steps were these. The R programming language was used for the clonal analysis of the TCRbeta CDR3 data. Alloreactive CD4+ and CD8+ clones were defined by comparing unstimulated samples with post-reaction CFSE-low samples. Alloreactive CD4+ clones were assigned to regulatory or non-regulatory origin by matching sequences to sorted unstimulated Treg and non-Treg repertoires. This immuneACCESS table, as held by TCRdb, lists in-frame sequences with V and J called but not all clones. Of the missing ones, under half trace to an unresolved V gene in checked studies; the others have no known cause. V and J calls plus clone size are reproduced from that table; the DNA served to infer D and trimming. Present in this sample are some 110,000 clones, more than 85% of which were seen just once. Clones ranked in the top ten supply more than 0.3% of the sample.

The source material was CD4+ T cells sorted from blood. The rearranged segments are TRBV6-1 and TRBJ1-2, and TRBD1 aligns with 8 junction nucleotides. This sequence originates from a human donor in good health. The CDR3 protein sequence reads: CASSPDRVAYGYTF. In nucleotides, the sequence is TGTGCCAGCAGCCCGGACAGGGTAGCATATGGCTACACCTTC.